This T cell receptor beta chain was captured by sequencing in a study of T cells in tuberculosis. Assay: immunoSEQ multiplex PCR; the TCRdb copy retains only in-frame clones and omits some. The sample lists about 24,000 clones, roughly 95% occurring once. Germline assignment: CDR1 MNHEY and CDR2 SVGAGI. Trimming left V 7 bases short and J 4 bases short, with 19 bases between. The CDR3 is made up of 15 amino acids. This receptor was taken from a donor aged 10 to 29 with latent tuberculosis or without tuberculosis infection. The chain has TRBV6-5 and TRBJ1-2; possible D gene TRBD1, 6 bases. The sequencing sample was made of PBMCs. In DNA, the CDR3 is TGTGCCAGCAACCCGGGGGGGCTCCCCGTCTATGGCTACACCTTC. This sequence encodes CASNPGGLPVYGYTF.